This T cell receptor beta chain was documented in a study of shared clonotypes between healthy human individuals. Every subset had its genomic DNA shared out evenly among several immunoSEQ plates. Sequenced by immunoSEQ multiplex PCR; TCRdb stores in-frame clones only, minus some. Here the sample spans some 1.5 million clones, around 97% being singletons. V was pared by 2 bases and J by 3 bases, with 9 bases of the junction left unmatched. There are 17 residues in the CDR3. Germline V gene lookup returns CDR1 KGHSH and CDR2 LQKENI. This clonotype originated in a man aged 25-40 years in good health. The V and J genes are TRBV18 and TRBJ2-7, with 11 bases matching TRBD1. The sequenced sample consisted of naive CD4+ T cells sorted from blood. Subset here: CD45RA+ positively selected. CDR3 loop: CASSPYGQGASLYEQYF. The CDR3 coding sequence is TGTGCCAGCTCACCATACGGACAGGGGGCGTCCCTCTACGAGCAGTACTTC.